The 31 T cell receptor beta chains in this list originate from one sample, sequenced in a study of CD8+ T cells in alopecia areata (dated by TCRdb to the late 2010s). The library was generated by the immunoSEQ multiplex PCR assay. RNA was extracted from all samples and reverse transcribed into cDNA, which served as template for TCR sequencing. TCRdb re-hosts the immuneACCESS table, in-frame sequences only. Its copies lack some clones; in the studies checked, an unresolved V gene accounts for under half of them, and the cause for the rest is not known. A total of fewer than 200,000 clones appear in this sample, 50% to 70% of them only once. The ten largest clones add up to roughly 15% of the sample. Per the publication, the time point label means: baseline before oral tofacitinib. The material sequenced was CD4+ T cells sorted from blood, taken at week 0. The receptors shown here come from a human donor with alopecia areata.

The table lists this clone with a few counts. This chain's CDR3 is CASSSGDSNQPQHF. The CDR3 DNA is TGTGCCAGCTCAAGCGGAGATAGCAATCAGCCCCAGCATTTT. The V call is TRBV18, the J call TRBJ1-5; D not certain. There are 14 residues in the CDR3. Germline V CDR1 and CDR2: KGHSH, LQKENI. Trimming cost V 5 bases and J 0 bases, with 8 bases left between them.

The V call is TRBV12-5, the J call TRBJ2-1; TRBD1 might be the D (6 bases). V was clipped by 7 bases and J by 9 bases, with 16 bases between them. The CDR3 runs 13 residues. From germline, CDR1 is LGHNT and CDR2 FRNRAP. This CDR3 is CASESKGGSEQFF. Written as DNA, the CDR3 is TGTGCTAGTGAAAGTAAAGGGGGTAGTGAGCAGTTCTTC.

The chain combines TRBV30 with TRBJ1-5; a possible D gene is TRBD1 (6 bases). The CDR3 has 13 residues. V lost 5 bases and J lost 7, with 15 bases in between. Germline V gene lookup returns CDR1 GTSNPN and CDR2 SVGIG (reference sequence). CDR3 residues: CAWGKKQGQPQHF. The CDR3 nucleotides read TGTGCCTGGGGAAAGAAACAGGGACAGCCCCAGCATTTT.

The CDR3 coding sequence is TGTGCCAGCTCACCAGGACAGCAAGAGACCCAGTACTTC. This codes for CASSPGQQETQYF. V and J are TRBV18 and TRBJ2-5; D is perhaps TRBD1 (6 bases). The germline CDR1 and CDR2 sequences are KGHSH and LQKENI. The CDR3 is made up of 13 amino acids. Trimming left V 2 bases short and J 2 bases short, with 6 bases between. Using reference TRBV18 and TRBJ2-5 for the parts outside the CDR3, the full variable domain is NAGVMQNPRHLVRRRGQEARLRCSPMKGHSHVYWYRQLPEEGLKFMVYLQKENIIDESGMPKERFSAEFPKEGPSILRIQQVVRGDSAAYFCASSPGQQETQYFGPGTRLLVL.

The gene calls are TRBV2 and TRBJ2-7; D is perhaps TRBD1 (6 bases). The CDR3 has 12 amino acids. Trimming shortened V by 7 bases and J by 3 bases, and 10 bases separated the two germline ends. The germline CDR1 and CDR2 sequences are SNHLY and FYNNEI. The CDR3 loop is CASTGQSYEQYF. The CDR3 bases are TGTGCCAGCACGGGACAAAGCTACGAGCAGTACTTC.

V is TRBV7-9 and J is TRBJ2-3; D remains ambiguous. CDR1 SEHNR and CDR2 FQNEAQ come from the germline V gene (reference sequence). Trimming removed 1 base from V and 2 bases from J, with 10 bases in between. This CDR3 is 15 amino acids long. The DNA of the CDR3 is TGTGCCAGCAGCTTAGGCGACTTCACCACAGATACGCAGTATTTT. This codes for CASSLGDFTTDTQYF.

This chain uses TRBV18 with TRBJ2-7; 7 bases match TRBD1. With 6 bases clipped from V and 4 bases from J, the junction kept 9 bases outside the gene matches. The CDR3 runs 14 residues. Germline V gives CDR1 KGHSH, CDR2 LQKENI. In DNA form, the CDR3 reads TGTGCCAGCTCTTCCCGAGGGGGCCGGTACGAGCAGTACTTC. Its translation: CASSSRGGRYEQYF.

V gene TRBV9 combines with J gene TRBJ1-3, with 7 positions matching TRBD1. Germline V gives CDR1 SGDLS, CDR2 YYNGEE. This CDR3 is 18 amino acids long. Trimming cost V 0 bases and J 0 bases; bases outside gene matches: 9. Here the CDR3 reads CASSVGPGGLDSGNTIYF. In DNA form, the CDR3 reads TGTGCCAGCAGCGTAGGGCCAGGGGGTCTCGACTCTGGAAACACCATATATTTT.

The chain couples TRBV30 to TRBJ1-1; TRBD1 is a possible D gene (5 bases). CDR3 length equals 14 residues. From germline, CDR1 is GTSNPN and CDR2 SVGIG (reference sequence). With 0 bases removed from V and 7 bases from J, the gap between germline ends came to 15 bases. CDR3 region: CAWSVRGRVGEAFF. CDR3 nucleotide sequence: TGTGCCTGGAGTGTACGGGGCAGGGTCGGTGAAGCTTTCTTT.

This rearrangement joins TRBV5-1 to TRBJ2-3, with 8 bases fitting TRBD1. This CDR3 has 16 residues. Germline assignment: CDR1 SGHRS and CDR2 YFSETQ. Trimming removed 4 bases from V and 2 bases from J; junction bases left unmatched: 9. In nucleotides, the CDR3 is TGCGCCAGCAGCCCCATGGGACAGGAATTCACAGATACGCAGTATTTT. The encoded protein is CASSPMGQEFTDTQYF.

V is TRBV9 and J is TRBJ1-2, with TRBD1 matching 10 bases. From germline, CDR1 is SGDLS and CDR2 YYNGEE. Germline trimming cut 3 bases from V and 5 bases from J; bases unmatched to any gene: 7. The CDR3 runs to 15 residues. The CDR3 sequence is CASSESGTGAYGYTF. Here the CDR3 DNA reads TGTGCCAGCAGCGAATCCGGGACAGGGGCTTATGGCTACACCTTC.

The V gene is TRBV23-1, the J gene TRBJ1-2; D is uncertain. TRBV23-1 is classed as an ORF, of uncertain function. The CDR3 loop spans 19 amino acids. Trimming shortened V by 0 bases and J by 2 bases, and 22 bases separated the two germline ends. The CDR3, as DNA: TGCGCCAGCAGTCAATCTATTCCTCGTTGGGCAGAAACAAACTATGGCTACACCTTC. Translating gives CASSQSIPRWAETNYGYTF.

This clone was detected a few times. The rearrangement links TRBV20-1 to TRBJ2-1; no firm D call. The germline V gene has CDR1 DFQATT and CDR2 SNEGSKA (reference sequence). The V and J ends lost 6 bases and 5 bases respectively, with 5 bases between them. The CDR3 length is 10 residues. Written as DNA, the CDR3 is TGCAGTGCCAATAACAATGAGCAGTTCTTC. It yields the protein CSANNNEQFF.

The chain couples TRBV14 to TRBJ1-3; D remains unclear. V gave up 6 bases and J gave up 0 bases, with 9 bases separating them. The CDR3 contains 14 residues. Per germline, CDR1 SGHDN and CDR2 FVKESK. The CDR3 spells CASRRDTSGNTIYF. In nucleotides, the CDR3 is TGTGCCAGCAGGAGAGACACCTCTGGAAACACCATATATTTT.

The V and J genes are TRBV15 and TRBJ2-5; 8 nucleotides align to TRBD1. With the DNA end fitting TRBJ2-7 better, the J assignment may be wrong. Germline assignment: CDR1 LNHNV and CDR2 YYDKDF (reference sequence). This CDR3 is 16 amino acids long. Here the CDR3 DNA reads TGTGCCACCAGCAGAGGTCAGGGGGCGGTTTCCTACGAGCAGTACTTC. Translating gives CATSRGQGAVSYEQYF.

The V call is TRBV10-3, the J call TRBJ1-5, with D tentatively TRBD1 (5 bases). V lost 3 bases and J 11 bases, leaving 17 bases between the germline ends. The CDR3 runs to 14 residues. CDR1 is ENHRY, CDR2 SYGVKD, per germline. The CDR3 nucleotides are TGTGCCATCAGTGAAGGGGCTCTGGACACCTCCCAGCATTTT. As protein: CAISEGALDTSQHF.

This clone came up a few times. This chain uses TRBV29-1 with TRBJ2-4, with D tentatively TRBD2 (5 bases). The V end was cut by 4 bases, the J end by 4 bases, with 20 bases between. The CDR3 runs 16 residues. Germline-derived CDR1 and CDR2 are SQVTM and ANQGSEA. CDR3 bases: TGCAGCGTTGGGTTCTCGGGGTCCGCAACTAAAAACATTCAGTACTTC. The encoded protein is CSVGFSGSATKNIQYF.

This clone was observed at least ten times. The rearrangement joins TRBV6-1 to TRBJ2-4; D might be TRBD2 (6 bases). Between the trimmed V and J ends, which lost 1 base and 6 bases, there was a span of 7 bases. This CDR3 is built from 13 residues. Germline V gene data show CDR1 as MNHNS and CDR2 as SASEGT. CDR3 nucleotide sequence: TGTGCCAGCAGTGAAGGGAGGGGAAACATTCAGTACTTC. It is translated as CASSEGRGNIQYF.

The genes are TRBV6-5 and TRBJ2-3; possibly TRBD2 for D (5 bases). Germline assignment: CDR1 MNHEY and CDR2 SVGAGI. V was cut by 6 bases and J by 5 bases, with 15 bases left in between. The CDR3 is 14 amino acids. The CDR3 reads CASSPIGVGDTQYF. As DNA, the CDR3 is TGTGCCAGCAGCCCTATCGGGGTGGGAGATACGCAGTATTTT.

This clone was seen only a few times. The V call is TRBV27, the J call TRBJ2-7, with 7 bases that match TRBD1. The J segment lost 3 bases and the V segment lost 5 bases, leaving 7 bases of the junction unmatched. This CDR3 is 14 amino acids long. In germline, CDR1 is MNHEY, CDR2 SMNVEV (reference sequence). The CDR3 region is CASSRQGRFYEQYF. CDR3 nucleotides: TGTGCCAGCAGTAGACAGGGAAGATTCTACGAGCAGTACTTC.

This clone was found a few times. This chain joins TRBV4-1 and TRBJ2-3; the match to TRBD1 covers 7 bases. The V gene end was trimmed by 0 bases and the J gene end by 4 bases; junction bases not matched to a gene: 10. The CDR3 loop spans 17 amino acids. Germline-derived CDR1 and CDR2 are MGHRA and YSYEKL. As DNA, the CDR3 is TGCGCCAGCAGCCAAGAGCCCCCGACAGGGAGTTCAGATACGCAGTATTTT. As protein: CASSQEPPTGSSDTQYF.

There are a few counts of this clone. The chain carries TRBV29-1 and TRBJ2-2, with 10 positions matching TRBD1. Germline trimming cut 5 bases from V and 7 bases from J; bases unmatched to any gene: 13. This CDR3 contains 16 residues. Germline CDR1 reads SQVTM; CDR2 reads ANQGSEA. The CDR3 DNA is TGCAGCGTTACACCTCCGGGACAGGGGTGGGGCGGGGAGCTGTTTTTT. Translation: CSVTPPGQGWGGELFF.

V gene TRBV4-1 combines with J gene TRBJ2-2; 9 bases agree with TRBD1. J was trimmed by 7 bases and V by 2 bases; bases with no gene match: 8. Germline CDR1 reads MGHRA; CDR2 reads YSYEKL. This CDR3 is built from 16 residues. The CDR3 nucleotides read TGCGCCAGCAGCCAACCAGGACAGGGGAGTAACGGGGAGCTGTTTTTT. Translating it yields CASSQPGQGSNGELFF.

This clone was counted between two and nine times. The rearrangement links TRBV5-1 to TRBJ2-5; unclear D gene. Germline lookup yields CDR1 SGHRS and CDR2 YFSETQ. The CDR3 has 12 amino acids. Trimming shortened V by 2 bases and J by 2 bases, and 4 bases separated the two germline ends. CDR3 sequence (DNA): TGCGCCAGCAGCTTCACACAAGAGACCCAGTACTTC. Translated: CASSFTQETQYF.

This clone has only a few counts. This rearrangement joins TRBV29-1 to TRBJ2-7; 10 bases align to TRBD2. This CDR3 is 16 amino acids long. Germline V CDR1 and CDR2: SQVTM, ANQGSEA. With 4 bases clipped from V and 5 bases from J, the junction kept 14 bases outside the gene matches. The CDR3 region is CSVGPSSGGVVNEQYF. Here the CDR3 DNA reads TGCAGCGTTGGGCCTTCTAGCGGGGGTGTGGTAAACGAGCAGTACTTC.

This chain joins TRBV5-1 and TRBJ2-3, with D possibly being TRBD2 (6 bases). Germline loops: CDR1 SGHRS, CDR2 YFSETQ. The CDR3 runs to 16 residues. Trimming pared 1 base from V and 0 bases from J, leaving 12 bases between. DNA of the CDR3: TGCGCCAGCAGCTTGCTGGGCGGGGCAAGCACAGATACGCAGTATTTT. Protein product: CASSLLGGASTDTQYF.

The chain carries TRBV25-1 and TRBJ2-7; D unclear. Germline-derived CDR1 and CDR2 are MGHDK and SYGVNS. The CDR3 contains 13 residues. Trimming left V 4 bases short and J 6 bases short, with 13 bases between. This chain's CDR3 is CASSGRAGSEQYF. In DNA, the CDR3 is TGTGCCAGCAGTGGACGGGCCGGCTCCGAGCAGTACTTC.

The gene calls are TRBV27 and TRBJ1-2, with a tentative D call TRBD1 (5 bases). Germline CDR1 is MNHEY and CDR2 is SMNVEV (reference sequence). V lost 10 bases and J lost 7, with 19 bases in between. The CDR3 runs to 13 residues. The CDR3 region is CATGAQGGFGYTF. The CDR3 DNA reads TGTGCCACCGGGGCTCAGGGTGGGTTTGGCTACACCTTC.

The rearrangement links TRBV25-1 to TRBJ2-7; tentatively, D is TRBD1 (5 bases). Trimming took 1 base from V and 5 from J, leaving 9 bases between them. The CDR3 spans 13 residues. The germline V gene encodes CDR1 MGHDK and CDR2 SYGVNS. Written as DNA, the CDR3 is TGTGCCAGCAGTGAATCAGGGTACCACGAGCAGTACTTC. Its translation is CASSESGYHEQYF.

The chain combines TRBV29-1 with TRBJ2-7; 7 bases match TRBD1. V was pared by 4 bases and J by 0 bases, with 6 bases of the junction left unmatched. Germline V gene lookup returns CDR1 SQVTM and CDR2 ANQGSEA. The CDR3 is 14 amino acids. Here the CDR3 reads CSVARGRGSYEQYF. The CDR3 DNA is TGCAGCGTTGCGAGGGGGCGCGGCTCCTACGAGCAGTACTTC.

The V and J genes are TRBV10-3 and TRBJ2-6; D is unresolved. The CDR3 loop spans 15 amino acids. V shed 4 bases and J shed 0 bases, with 7 bases lying between them. From germline, CDR1 is ENHRY and CDR2 SYGVKD. The CDR3 nucleotides are TGTGCCATCAGTGGAGACCCCTCTGGGGCCAACGTCCTGACTTTC. Amino acid sequence: CAISGDPSGANVLTF.